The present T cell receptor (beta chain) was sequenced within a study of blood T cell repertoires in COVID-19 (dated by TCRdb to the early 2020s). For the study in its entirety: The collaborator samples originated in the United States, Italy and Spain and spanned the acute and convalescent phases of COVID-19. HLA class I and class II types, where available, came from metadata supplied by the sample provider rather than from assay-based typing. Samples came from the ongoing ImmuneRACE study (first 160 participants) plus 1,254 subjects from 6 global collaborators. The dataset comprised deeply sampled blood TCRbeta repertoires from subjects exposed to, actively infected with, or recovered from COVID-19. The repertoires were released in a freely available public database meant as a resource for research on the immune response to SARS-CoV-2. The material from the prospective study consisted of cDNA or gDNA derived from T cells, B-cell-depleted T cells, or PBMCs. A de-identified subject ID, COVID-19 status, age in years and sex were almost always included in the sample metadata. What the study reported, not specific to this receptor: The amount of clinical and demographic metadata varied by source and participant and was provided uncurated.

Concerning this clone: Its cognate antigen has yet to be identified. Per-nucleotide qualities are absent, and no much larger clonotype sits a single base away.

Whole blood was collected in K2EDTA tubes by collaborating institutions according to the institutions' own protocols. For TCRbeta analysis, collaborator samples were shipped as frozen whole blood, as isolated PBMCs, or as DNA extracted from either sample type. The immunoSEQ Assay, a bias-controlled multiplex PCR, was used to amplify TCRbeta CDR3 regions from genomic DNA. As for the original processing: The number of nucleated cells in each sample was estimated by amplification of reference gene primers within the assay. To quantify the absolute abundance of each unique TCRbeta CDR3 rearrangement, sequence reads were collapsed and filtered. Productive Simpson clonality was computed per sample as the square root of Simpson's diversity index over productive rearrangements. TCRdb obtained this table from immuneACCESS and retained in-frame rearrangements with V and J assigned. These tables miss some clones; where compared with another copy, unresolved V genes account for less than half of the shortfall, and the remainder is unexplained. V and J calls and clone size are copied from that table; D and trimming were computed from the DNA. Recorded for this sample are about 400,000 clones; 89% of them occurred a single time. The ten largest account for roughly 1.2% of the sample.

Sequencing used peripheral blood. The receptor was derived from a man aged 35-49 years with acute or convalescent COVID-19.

The nucleotide sequence reads TGTGCCAGCGCCCGCGGGGGGTCCGGGTTAGCCCGGCCCCAGCATTTT. The encoded protein is CASARGGSGLARPQHF. Here the chain combines TRBV18 and TRBJ1-5; the D gene is perhaps TRBD1, from 5 matching bases. From the cysteine through the phenylalanine, the CDR3 covers 16 amino acids. Just CDR3 DNA is preserved here, 48 bases in frame from base 1. The germline V gene sets CDR1 to KGHSH and CDR2 to LQKENI. Trimming removed 8 bases from V and 9 bases from J, leaving 26 bases between the germline ends.